This TCR beta chain was found in a study of PD-1 blockade in classical Hodgkin lymphoma. Study conclusions and caveats: Healthy donors were reported to have higher baseline TCR diversity than newly diagnosed patients.

Assay: immunoSEQ multiplex PCR; the TCRdb copy retains only in-frame clones and omits some. The sample comprises about 17,000 clones, 80% to 95% of which are singletons, and less than 9% rests with the top ten. The time point denotes: newly diagnosed, previously untreated cHL patient sample. Untreated, newly diagnosed classical Hodgkin lymphoma PBMCs were comparators. With respect to this clone: No antigen is known for it.

The receptor was isolated from a human donor with classical Hodgkin lymphoma. Specimen: peripheral blood mononuclear cells (PBMCs).

CDR3 bases: TGTGCCAGCAGCCCAGACAGGGCGAACTATGGCTACACCTTC. Residues: CASSPDRANYGYTF. This rearrangement joins TRBV5-4 to TRBJ1-2; 7 nucleotides match TRBD1. The ends lost 4 bases at V and 2 bases at J; junction bases unmatched: 5. Germline assignment: CDR1 SGHNT and CDR2 YYREEE (reference sequence). The CDR3 has 14 amino acids.